The next 31 T cell receptor beta chains were all read from a single sample in a study of blood T cell repertoires in COVID-19 (dated by TCRdb to the early 2020s). The method was the immunoSEQ multiplex PCR assay. As stored in TCRdb, this immuneACCESS dataset retains in-frame rearrangements with V and J assigned. A fraction of the clones does not appear; measured against another copy, unresolved V genes explain less than half of the discrepancy, and the remainder lacks a known reason. This sample is represented by about 430,000 clones; over 75% of them were singletons. 0.9% to 1% of the sample is held by the ten biggest clonotypes. The specimen was PBMCs or T cells enriched from blood (not recorded which). The receptors originated from a woman younger than 45 with acute COVID-19.

The chain combines TRBV29-1 with TRBJ2-7, with 9 bases aligning to TRBD1. The trim removed 4 bases at V and 7 bases at J, leaving 11 bases unmatched. Germline lookup yields CDR1 SQVTM and CDR2 ANQGSEA. The CDR3 is made up of 14 amino acids. The CDR3 nucleotides are TGCAGCGTTGTCTTCGGGACAGGGAAGGTTGAGCAGTACTTC. It encodes CSVVFGTGKVEQYF.

The rearrangement uses TRBV5-1 and TRBJ1-1, with D perhaps TRBD1 (5 bases). The germline CDR1 and CDR2 sequences are SGHRS and YFSETQ. The V and J ends lost 4 bases and 8 bases respectively, with 21 bases between them. This CDR3 comprises 15 residues. As DNA, the CDR3 is TGCGCCAGCAGCGCAGTCGGCTTTGGGGCATCCGAAGCTTTCTTT. This codes for CASSAVGFGASEAFF.

The V gene is TRBV7-2, the J gene TRBJ1-2; D possibly corresponds to TRBD1 (6 bases). Germline V gene lookup returns CDR1 SGHTA and CDR2 FQGNSA. Trimming took off 3 bases at V and 8 bases at J, with 13 bases between the two ends. The CDR3 spans 13 residues. CDR3 sequence reads: CASSLEDSRGYTF. The CDR3 DNA reads as TGTGCCAGCAGCTTGGAGGACAGCCGAGGCTACACCTTC. The full variable domain, with the rest looked up from reference TRBV7-2 and TRBJ1-2, is GAGVSQSPSNKVTEKGKDVELRCDPISGHTALYWYRQSLGQGLEFLIYFQGNSAPDKSGLPSDRFSAERTGGSVSTLTIQRTQQEDSAVYLCASSLEDSRGYTFGSGTRLTVV.

Here the CDR3 DNA reads TGTGCCAGCAGCCACCCGGTTGCCGGGGAGCTGTTTTTT. It yields the protein CASSHPVAGELFF. This rearrangement joins TRBV3-1 (or the pseudogene TRBV3-2) to TRBJ2-2; D remains unclear. The V end was cut by 3 bases, the J end by 6 bases, with 8 bases between. Germline CDR1 is LGHDT and CDR2 is YNNKEL (reference sequence). CDR3 size: 13 residues.

V is TRBV10-3 and J is TRBJ1-1; 8 bases map to TRBD1. Trimming at V came to 2 bases and at J to 5 bases, leaving 10 bases not matched to a gene. This CDR3 region has 16 residues. The germline CDR1 and CDR2 sequences are ENHRY and SYGVKD. As DNA, the CDR3 is TGTGCCATCAGTGAGCGGGGAGTCAGGGGGCAAACTGAAGCTTTCTTT. Its protein is CAISERGVRGQTEAFF.

V is TRBV2 and J is TRBJ2-1, with 8 bases fitting TRBD2. The germline gives CDR1 SNHLY, CDR2 FYNNEI. V trimming: 2 bases; J trimming: 7 bases; junction bases outside the gene matches: 7. The CDR3 loop spans 15 amino acids. CDR3 region: CASSEPGTRPNEQFF. The CDR3 nucleotides are TGTGCCAGCAGTGAACCCGGGACTAGACCAAATGAGCAGTTCTTC. The full variable domain, in which reference TRBV2 and TRBJ2-1 provide the parts outside the CDR3, is EPEVTQTPSHQVTQMGQEVILRCVPISNHLYFYWYRQILGQKVEFLVSFYNNEISEKSEIFDDQFSVERPDGSNFTLKIRSTKLEDSAMYFCASSEPGTRPNEQFFGPGTRLTVL.

This clone was counted between two and nine times. CDR3 sequence (DNA): TGTGCCAGCAGCTCGACAGTTGGGACTGAAGCTTTCTTT. Translated: CASSSTVGTEAFF. The chain employs TRBV7-3 and TRBJ1-1, with a possible D match to TRBD1 (5 bases). The germline V and J ends were trimmed by 4 bases and 5 bases, with 11 bases remaining between them. The CDR3 length is 13 residues. Germline V gene data show CDR1 as SGHTA and CDR2 as FQGTGA.

This rearrangement joins TRBV27 to TRBJ2-3; perhaps TRBD1 as D (6 bases). The CDR3 sequence is 11 residues long. From germline, CDR1 is MNHEY and CDR2 SMNVEV (reference sequence). The V end was cut by 5 bases, the J end by 13 bases, with 13 bases between. The CDR3 coding sequence is TGTGCCAGCAGTCAGGGGCGGATTAAGTATTTT. Its protein product is CASSQGRIKYF.

The chain links TRBV5-1 to TRBJ1-4; D gene unclear. The length of the CDR3 is 15 residues. Germline loops: CDR1 SGHRS, CDR2 YFSETQ. Trimming cost V 4 bases and J 6 bases, with 16 bases left between them. The CDR3 is CASSPEGGEDEKLFF. The CDR3 DNA follows: TGCGCCAGCAGCCCCGAGGGCGGAGAGGATGAAAAACTGTTTTTT.

J is TRBJ2-7 and V is TRBV9, with D unresolved. This CDR3 comprises 15 residues. CDR1 is SGDLS and CDR2 is YYNGEE in the germline V gene. Trimming stripped 0 bases from V and 0 bases from J, with 10 bases between. The CDR3 protein is CASSVGGFSSYEQYF. The DNA for the CDR3 is TGTGCCAGCAGCGTAGGCGGTTTCAGCTCCTACGAGCAGTACTTC.

The chain joins TRBV11-2 to TRBJ2-2; TRBD2 agrees at 12 bases. The junction had 5 bases not matched to a gene; V was cut back by 0 bases and J by 3 bases. Germline loops: CDR1 SGHAT, CDR2 FQNNGV. The CDR3 is made up of 18 amino acids. The CDR3 here is CASSLDGWTSGDTGELFF. The DNA of the CDR3 is TGTGCCAGCAGCTTAGACGGGTGGACTAGCGGGGACACCGGGGAGCTGTTTTTT.

The V gene is TRBV4-3, the J gene TRBJ1-6; D not resolved. This CDR3 has 16 amino acids. Trimming took off 2 bases at V and 2 bases at J, with 10 bases between the two ends. Germline-derived CDR1 and CDR2 are LGHNA and YSLEER. The CDR3 reads CASSQNRDTYNSPLHF. DNA of the CDR3: TGCGCCAGCAGCCAAAACCGAGACACCTATAATTCACCCCTCCACTTT.

Points on this clone: Other DNA sequences in this specimen translate into the identical CDR3. This chain links TRBV10-3 with TRBJ1-2, with TRBD1 matching 7 bases. Per germline, CDR1 ENHRY and CDR2 SYGVKD. The ends lost 2 bases at V and 0 bases at J; junction bases unmatched: 3. This CDR3 spans 15 amino acids. The DNA for the CDR3 is TGTGCCATCAGTGAGAGACAGGGAGCTAACTATGGCTACACCTTC. Translating gives CAISERQGANYGYTF.

CDR3 bases: TGTGCCAGCAGCTTACCGGGACAGGTCTATGGCTACACCTTC. Translated: CASSLPGQVYGYTF. The V and J genes are TRBV7-9 and TRBJ1-2; TRBD1 matches at 8 bases. CDR1 and CDR2 from the germline V gene are SEHNR and FQNEAQ (reference sequence). Unmatched junction bases numbered 3, after V lost 2 bases and J lost 4 bases. The CDR3 has 14 amino acids.

This clone was counted once. The rearrangement uses TRBV6-1 and TRBJ1-2; D perhaps matches TRBD1 (5 bases). Germline-derived CDR1 and CDR2 are MNHNS and SASEGT. This CDR3 comprises 15 residues. V was clipped by 3 bases and J by 4 bases, with 15 bases between them. The CDR3 loop reads CASSETREDIYGYTF. The CDR3 DNA is TGTGCCAGCAGTGAGACCCGGGAGGACATCTATGGCTACACCTTC.

The chain employs TRBV30 and TRBJ2-1; TRBD2 agrees at 9 bases. CDR3 length: 15 residues. V shed 0 bases and J 8 bases; nucleotides not matched to a gene: 8. Germline V gene sequence: CDR1 GTSNPN, CDR2 SVGIG (reference sequence). CDR3 sequence: CAWSVWRGGSDEQFF. DNA of the CDR3: TGTGCCTGGAGTGTTTGGCGGGGGGGCAGCGATGAGCAGTTCTTC.

The V and J genes are TRBV9 and TRBJ1-3; weak D call: TRBD1 (5 bases). V lost 0 bases to trimming and J lost 0 bases, with 19 bases between them. CDR1 and CDR2 from the germline V gene are SGDLS and YYNGEE. CDR3 size: 19 residues. This CDR3 reads CASSVARGGPSYSGNTIYF. CDR3 DNA: TGTGCCAGCAGCGTAGCGAGGGGAGGTCCATCATACTCTGGAAACACCATATATTTT.

V is TRBV21-1 and J is TRBJ1-1; the table names TRBD1, a call not compared with the DNA. TRBV21-1 is an annotated pseudogene. CDR3 length equals 15 residues. CDR3: CASSIRPGANTEAFF. The CDR3 nucleotides read TGTGCCAGCAGCATCCGACCAGGGGCCAACACTGAAGCTTTCTTT.

The chain carries TRBV2 and TRBJ1-2; the D is unclear. Germline V lookup: CDR1 SNHLY, CDR2 FYNNEI. The CDR3 consists of 12 residues. Trimming removed 9 bases at V and 6 bases at J, with 14 bases between. CDR3 DNA sequence: TGTGCCAGACCCGGGGAGGGAAATGGCTACACCTTC. Amino acid sequence: CARPGEGNGYTF.

V gene TRBV7-9 combines with J gene TRBJ2-7; D is possibly TRBD2 (7 bases). Germline V CDR1 and CDR2: SEHNR, FQNEAQ (reference sequence). The CDR3 covers 16 residues. The V and J ends lost 5 bases and 3 bases respectively, with 20 bases between them. The chain's CDR3 is CASSPRAAGANYEQYF. CDR3 sequence (DNA): TGTGCCAGCAGCCCCCGGGCTGCGGGGGCAAACTACGAGCAGTACTTC.

The V and J genes are TRBV2 and TRBJ2-2; no firm D call. CDR1 SNHLY and CDR2 FYNNEI come from the germline V gene. V was clipped by 8 bases and J by 6 bases, with 13 bases between them. This CDR3 region has 13 residues. This chain's CDR3 is CASRVTNAGELFF. The CDR3, as DNA: TGTGCCAGCCGAGTGACAAATGCCGGGGAGCTGTTTTTT.

With respect to this clone: The same CDR3 arises from other DNA sequences in this sample as well. The chain joins TRBV24-1 to TRBJ1-2, with TRBD1 as a possible D gene (6 bases). The CDR3 has 15 amino acids. V was cut by 3 bases and J by 2 bases, with 12 bases left in between. In germline, CDR1 is KGHDR, CDR2 SFDVKD. The CDR3 nucleotides read TGTGCCACCAGTGATGGGGGCCAAGGGAACTATGGCTACACCTTC. This encodes CATSDGGQGNYGYTF.

The V call is TRBV5-1, the J call TRBJ2-2; D gene unclear. CDR1 SGHRS and CDR2 YFSETQ come from the germline V gene. CDR3 length equals 13 residues. Deletions cut 1 base from V and 6 bases from J, with 7 bases between. CDR3 bases: TGCGCCAGCAGCTTGCAACTTCCCGGGGAGCTGTTTTTT. It yields the protein CASSLQLPGELFF.

This chain connects TRBV7-9 to TRBJ1-4; tentatively, D is TRBD1 (5 bases). CDR1 is SEHNR and CDR2 is FQNEAQ in the germline V gene (reference sequence). The germline V and J ends were trimmed by 8 bases and 12 bases, with 19 bases remaining between them. The CDR3 contains 13 residues. Here the CDR3 reads CASGVEGLGELFF. For the CDR3, the DNA is TGTGCCAGCGGGGTGGAGGGGCTAGGGGAACTGTTTTTT.

This clone was recorded a few times. V gene TRBV2 combines with J gene TRBJ1-4; D perhaps matches TRBD1 (6 bases). This CDR3 comprises 15 residues. V lost 3 bases, J lost 8 bases, and 16 bases lay in between. Germline CDR1 SNHLY, CDR2 FYNNEI. CDR3 nucleotides: TGTGCCAGCAGTGATCCGGACAGAATTGGCGAAAAACTGTTTTTT. This codes for CASSDPDRIGEKLFF.

The chain has TRBV9 and TRBJ2-6, with TRBD1 matching over 9 bases. The CDR3 spans 18 residues. V shed 6 bases and J 2 bases; nucleotides not matched to a gene: 12. Germline CDR1 SGDLS, CDR2 YYNGEE. The chain's CDR3 is CASTPSPGQGTGANVLTF. The CDR3 region has the DNA TGTGCCAGCACCCCCTCCCCGGGACAGGGAACTGGGGCCAACGTCCTGACTTTC.

The chain carries TRBV5-1 and TRBJ1-5; D is uncertain. The V end was cut by 0 bases, the J end by 2 bases, with 9 bases between. CDR1 is SGHRS, CDR2 YFSETQ, per germline. The CDR3 is made up of 15 amino acids. The CDR3 loop reads CASSLAGEGNQPQHF. The CDR3 DNA reads TGCGCCAGCAGCTTGGCCGGGGAGGGCAATCAGCCCCAGCATTTT.

This chain's CDR3 is CASSVELAGGPDTQYF. The DNA of the CDR3 is TGTGCCAGCAGCGTAGAACTAGCGGGGGGTCCAGATACGCAGTATTTT. The V gene is TRBV7-6, the J gene TRBJ2-3, with 12 bases fitting TRBD2. Germline V gene sequence: CDR1 SGHVS, CDR2 FNYEAQ. The CDR3 spans 16 residues. Trimming cost V 5 bases and J 4 bases; bases outside gene matches: 7.

This clone is a singleton in its sample. J is TRBJ1-6 and V is TRBV5-1; 9 nucleotides line up with TRBD1. The CDR3 runs 17 residues. With 0 bases clipped from V and 10 bases from J, the junction kept 11 bases outside the gene matches. Looked up from germline, CDR1 is SGHRS and CDR2 is YFSETQ. DNA for the CDR3: TGCGCCAGCAGCTTGGTTTCGGGGACAGGGTCGATCTCACCCCTCCACTTT. Translating gives CASSLVSGTGSISPLHF.

The rearrangement links TRBV19 to TRBJ1-5; 8 bases fit TRBD1. J was trimmed by 0 bases and V by 8 bases; bases with no gene match: 9. The CDR3 sequence is 16 residues long. Germline V CDR1 and CDR2: LNHDA, SQIVND (reference sequence). CDR3 sequence (DNA): TGTGCCAGTCTGGCAGGGGGCTTCTATAGCAATCAGCCCCAGCATTTT. This sequence encodes CASLAGGFYSNQPQHF.

The table lists this clone with a count of one. The chain links TRBV6-5 to TRBJ2-2, with 8 bases identical to TRBD2. The germline CDR1 and CDR2 sequences are MNHEY and SVGAGI. The CDR3 consists of 15 residues. V shed 6 bases and J 3 bases; nucleotides not matched to a gene: 6. CDR3 sequence reads: CASSGIAGHTGELFF. The CDR3 DNA reads as TGTGCCAGCAGCGGTATAGCGGGGCACACCGGGGAGCTGTTTTTT.